These 7 T cell receptor beta chains came from one sample sequenced in a study of response to subunit inactivated influenza vaccine. TCRdb called the RT-PCR reads again in MiXCR, with one record for every CDR3 protein. The profile shows approximately 310,000 distinct CDR3 sequences, around a fifth of them singletons. The source material was PBMCs from blood, sampled 21 months after vaccination. All receptors come from a man aged 50 to 69 who received an inactivated influenza vaccine.

This clonotype was seen a handful of times. The genes are TRBV15 and TRBJ2-2; D is unresolved. Trimming removed 4 bases from V and 0 bases from J, with 0 bases in between. The CDR3 has 12 amino acids. The germline gives CDR1 LNHNV, CDR2 YYDKDF (reference sequence). CDR3 in DNA: TGTGCCACCAGCACGAACACCGGGGAGCTGTTTTTT. Translated, it gives CATSTNTGELFF.

This chain uses TRBV21-1 with TRBJ1-4; the table's D call, TRBD1, was not checked against the DNA. TRBV21-1 is recorded as a pseudogene. The CDR3 runs 20 residues. In DNA, the CDR3 is TGTGCCAGCAGCCCGCCCGTGGCAACAGGGGGCGAGCCCACTAATGAAAAACTGTTTTTT. This codes for CASSPPVATGGEPTNEKLFF.

This clonotype appeared a few times. The V gene is TRBV3-1, the J gene TRBJ1-4, with 7 bases fitting TRBD1. J lost 4 bases, V lost 4 bases, and 3 bases had no gene match. The CDR3 is made up of 14 amino acids. Germline V gene lookup returns CDR1 LGHDT and CDR2 YNNKEL (reference sequence). Here the CDR3 reads CASSLDRINEKLFF. CDR3 bases: TGTGCCAGCAGCCTGGACAGGATTAATGAAAAACTGTTTTTT.

This clonotype occurred a few times. This chain uses TRBV29-1 with TRBJ1-5, with a weak D call TRBD1 (5 bases). V was trimmed by 6 bases and J by 1 base, leaving 13 bases between them. CDR1 SQVTM and CDR2 ANQGSEA come from the germline V gene. The CDR3 runs to 14 residues. The CDR3 loop reads CSVEPGLSNQPQHF. The CDR3 DNA reads TGCAGCGTAGAACCAGGGCTAAGCAATCAGCCCCAGCATTTT.

The V and J genes are TRBV5-5 and TRBJ2-4, with D tentatively TRBD2 (6 bases). V shed 5 bases and J shed 3 bases, with 18 bases lying between them. The CDR3 sequence is 16 residues long. The V gene's germline CDR1 is SGHKS and CDR2 YYEKEE (reference sequence). The CDR3 sequence is CASREGQGLVKNIQYF. In nucleotides, the CDR3 is TGTGCCAGCAGGGAGGGGCAGGGCCTAGTCAAAAACATTCAGTACTTC.

In this sample, this clonotype turned up a few times. J is TRBJ2-1 and V is TRBV7-2; D is perhaps TRBD1 or TRBD2 (5 bases each). Trimming took off 5 bases at V and 6 bases at J, with 11 bases between the two ends. The germline V gene encodes CDR1 SGHTA and CDR2 FQGNSA. This CDR3 contains 13 residues. CDR3 in amino acids: CASSLGTPNEQFF. The DNA of the CDR3 is TGTGCCAGCAGCCTTGGGACCCCCAATGAGCAGTTCTTC. Combining the CDR3 with reference TRBV7-2 and TRBJ2-1 gives the whole variable domain GAGVSQSPSNKVTEKGKDVELRCDPISGHTALYWYRQSLGQGLEFLIYFQGNSAPDKSGLPSDRFSAERTGGSVSTLTIQRTQQEDSAVYLCASSLGTPNEQFFGPGTRLTVL.

This clonotype has ten or more counts. This rearrangement joins TRBV3-1 to TRBJ1-2; D perhaps matches TRBD1 (5 bases). CDR1 LGHDT and CDR2 YNNKEL come from the germline V gene (reference sequence). There are 12 residues in the CDR3. Trimming left V 3 bases short and J 7 bases short, with 9 bases between. CDR3 region: CASSQGPGGYTF. CDR3 sequence (DNA): TGTGCCAGCAGCCAGGGACCAGGTGGCTACACCTTC.